This T cell receptor (beta chain) was captured in a study of cytomegalovirus exposure and HLA in healthy donors (dated by TCRdb to about 2017). General notes on the study: According to an earlier analysis of 450 to 650 of the donors, 150 million to 200 million T cells yielded 90 million to 140 million unique TCR beta sequences and 276 Gb of sequence data. Approximately 300 gigabases of sequencing data and tens of millions of unique TCR sequences made up an early release that covered approximately 650 HLA-typed donors. Of the 300 to 500 genotyped donors, 81% were placed in the genetic ancestry cluster associated with self-reported Caucasian donors. The study was designed to test whether signatures of past pathogen exposure could be identified by cataloging public T cell receptors. The study used immunosequencing to profile the T cell repertoires of about 670 subjects and linked those repertoires to cytomegalovirus serostatus. Along with the approximately 700-subject first cohort, a separate validation cohort of roughly 110 different subjects was used. To predict cytomegalovirus infection status, the study combined high-throughput TCR immunosequencing, statistical association of individual TCRs with disease status, and machine learning. A later analysis re-examined previously published TCR beta repertoires from several hundred donors and added high-resolution HLA genotyping to investigate patterns of TCR occurrence. The later analysis used no new phenotypic data to find candidate immune exposures, relying instead on TCR beta sequences and their occurrence across donors. In an earlier analysis of 587 of the donors, high-throughput TCR beta sequencing was used to judge whether each TCR beta V gene segment behaved as functional or pseudogenic. Donor age, sex, ethnicity and CMV serostatus were compiled alongside the repertoire data. Genome-wide SNP genotypes for about 65% of the 666 donors were used in a later genetic analysis, which treated that subset as a discovery cohort. Every repertoire in the discovery cohort had been generated on one and the same sequencing platform. Class I and class II HLA loci were covered by the typing at four-digit resolution. Typing coverage differed by locus: A, B, C, DRB1 and DQB1 were typed in roughly 629-630 donors, DQA1 in about 500, DPA1 in approximately 600, and DPB1 in roughly 470. Because of strong linkage in the cohort, roughly five DR-DQ haplotypes were treated as single units for association and clustering. On average, roughly 250,000 unique TCR beta nucleotide sequences were sequenced per donor among 300 to 500 genotyped donors of the cohort, with around 19% of those sequences being non-productive.

About this clone itself: This receptor's antigen is unknown. Base-call qualities are not available, and no considerably larger clone is one nucleotide away.

The CDR3, from cysteine to phenylalanine, totals 14 residues. Just the 42-base CDR3 DNA is kept, in frame starting at base 1. The germline ends are 12 bases apart after V is trimmed by 3 bases and J by 4 bases. The germline V gene supplies CDR1 MNHEY and CDR2 SVGAGI. Study-level results and caveats: Only TCR beta chains were sequenced in this cohort, and the absence of alpha or paired-chain data limited detectable features. When HLA alleles, especially DR and DQ, strongly co-occurred, TCR associations were difficult to assign to individual alleles. A later analysis found that HLA-associated TCR beta chains were more clonally expanded and had lower generation probabilities than equally common non-associated chains. In a later analysis, around 17,000 TCR beta sequences were associated with specific HLA alleles at a false discovery rate of 0.05. In a later analysis, the rate of TCR association differed among HLA loci, with DRB1 alleles having the most associated TCRs and HLA-C alleles having the fewest. In both the original and validation cohorts, the classifier was reported to diagnose cytomegalovirus status with high specificity and sensitivity. In an earlier analysis of a few hundred of the donors, most TCR beta V segments were observed in productive rearrangements about 87% or about 30% of the time, broadly matching IMGT annotations. Linkage disequilibrium might explain the correlated functional status among segregating V segments, but an unknown experimental factor could not be ruled out. A further reported finding was that TCR beta sequences accurately predicted the HLA-A and HLA-B alleles for most subjects in the first cohort. CMV serostatus was the only immune exposure information available for the cohort. Sequencing depth was assumed to be roughly uniform across donors in the presence/absence analyses, though that assumption may not hold. A later analysis found that most CMV-associated TCR beta chains appeared HLA-restricted, with HLA associations seemingly driven largely by CMV exposure. In vitro tests confirmed that three of the cytomegalovirus-associated TCR beta chains recognize cytomegalovirus antigens. Most TCR sequences were seen in very few donors, while some public TCRs were found in many individuals. Several of the top co-occurrence clusters appeared to be linked to parvovirus B19, influenza, CMV and Epstein-Barr virus, according to a later analysis. The authors suggested that the approach could potentially be extended to other disease states and immunological phenotypes. In a later genetic analysis, fewer N-insertions in productive TCRs were reported among donors in an Asian-associated ancestry cluster than the roughly 640-donor mean. In the study, approximately 160 TCR beta chains were listed as associated with cytomegalovirus. About 17 rarely observed V segments, including chromosome 9 orphons, were excluded from the earlier analysis of approximately 600 of the donors because counts were too low. The 87-base-pair reads could not distinguish some IMGT-functional V segments, including TRBV6-2 and TRBV6-3, so those segments were excluded. An association between a missense DCLRE1C variant and V-gene and J-gene trimming of TCR beta chains was found in a later genetic analysis and replicated in an independent cohort. Because HLA typing was unavailable for some donors at each locus, only the typed subset was used in association tests. A group of highly shared sequence variants was considered likely to be a technical artifact of the sequencing pipeline.

The cohort was made up of roughly 670 healthy bone marrow donors. Cohort members were all nominally healthy when sampled, although unrecorded immune exposures were likely present. The donor tested CMV seronegative and was one of the 352 seronegative cohort members. Every donor gave a peripheral blood sample, and the peripheral blood mononuclear cells from that sample were used for TCR beta sequencing. The Qiagen DNeasy Blood Extraction Kit was used to extract genomic DNA from the blood cell samples. Receptors were amplified or captured by the immunoSEQ multiplex PCR assay. For the multiplex PCR, a mixture combining 60 forward primers for TCR Vbeta segments and 13 reverse primers for TCR Jbeta segments was used. Amplification of the CDR3 region of rearranged TCR beta genes was performed with a multiplex PCR assay on genomic DNA. On the Illumina HiSeq System, the amplified TCR beta libraries were sequenced as 87-base-pair reads. As for the authors' bioinformatics: A later analysis counted about 82 million unique TCR beta chains across the 650 to 700 repertoires, and about 10 million of these chains were shared by at least two donors. Raw reads were error-corrected and collapsed into unique sequences by a nearest-neighbor algorithm in which closely related sequences were merged to remove PCR and sequencing errors. CDR3 sequences were aligned to IMGT reference sequences to assign V, D and J gene segments. For a sequence to be retained, at least a six-nucleotide match to both a V gene segment and a J gene segment was required. A rearrangement was called productive if the CDR3 had no stop codons and remained in frame with V and J, and every other rearrangement was called non-productive. Following IMGT convention, CDR3 was defined as the stretch from the second conserved V-encoded cysteine to the conserved J-encoded phenylalanine. The earlier analysis of approximately 500 of the donors excluded sequences that lacked an unambiguous match to a single V gene segment. An earlier analysis of about 590 of the donors classified V segments as functional when productive rearrangements were above 56.7% and as segregating when the standard deviation between donors was above 5%. A statistical classification framework was built to diagnose cytomegalovirus status from the catalog of TCR beta chain sequences. V and J gene assignment, in a later analysis, came from comparing TCR nucleotide sequences with IMGT/GENE-DB human TR gene sequences. The TCRdist pipeline was used in a later analysis to assign CDR3 sequences and most-parsimonious VDJ recombination scenarios. In a later analysis, every TCR beta chain was defined by the combination of its CDR3 amino acid sequence and its V-gene family, and reads without a unique V-gene family were dropped. As a way to deal with suspected cross-contamination and a sequencing artifact, a later analysis dropped approximately 570 nucleotide sequences that were highly shared and had low generation probability. In a later analysis, a clonal expansion index for each public chain was calculated from normalized within-repertoire ranks of inferred template counts. In a later analysis, generation probabilities were computed with a VDJ recombination model fitted to out-of-frame rearrangements, and the resulting probabilities were checked against IGoR. In a later analysis, hypergeometric tests were used to score TCR-TCR, TCR-HLA and TCR-CMV co-occurrence, with a repertoire-size bias correction applied to TCR pairs. To estimate false discovery rates, a later analysis permuted the HLA or CMV assignments 20 times. In a later analysis, co-occurring TCRs were grouped using DBSCAN, and TCRdist sequence similarity was added for clustering within HLA-allele-positive subsets. Repertoires with fewer than 30,000 or more than 120,000 public chains were left out of co-occurrence clustering, as were four to six repertoires with anomalous nucleotide sharing. TCRdb re-hosts the immuneACCESS table, in-frame sequences only. Its copies lack some clones; in the studies checked, an unresolved V gene accounts for under half of them, and the cause for the rest is not known. The V and J calls and clone size come from that table; D and trimming were worked out from the DNA. The sample table holds approximately 150,000 clones, of which roughly 85% were seen once. 2.1% of the sample goes to the ten largest clones.

This TCR derives from a man aged 40-50 years in good health and CMV-seronegative. The chain couples TRBV6-5 to TRBJ2-5, with TRBD2 tentatively as D gene (6 bases match). Sequencing used PBMCs. The nucleotides are TGTGCCAGCAGTTATCGGGGGTCGGGAGAGACCCAGTACTTC. Its translation is CASSYRGSGETQYF.